This record concerns one TCR beta chain sequence. As yet, its antigen is unknown. The same CDR3 also results from other DNA sequences found in this sample. The PCR primers covered 54 TRBV and 13 TRBJ segments. Profiling relied on immunoSEQ multiplex PCR, and the TCRdb table lists in-frame clones only, not all of them. The data show approximately 86,000 clones, around nine tenths seen once. V lost 6 bases, J lost 1 base, and 2 bases stayed unmatched. Germline V gives CDR1 KGHSH, CDR2 LQKENI. The CDR3 totals 14 residues. The sample comes from a study of T cell repertoires and HLA-DP antigens. Study-level information: DNA input averaged approximately 0.2 ug in sorted CD137+CD4+ and approximately 1,100 ng in pre-culture CD4+.

This chain uses TRBV18 with TRBJ2-2; 7 nucleotides line up with TRBD1. The receptor comes from a man aged 50-60 years in good health and CMV-seronegative. Sequences were obtained from CD4+ T cells from PBMCs. The CDR3 sequence: CASSRQGNTGELFF. The CDR3 DNA reads as TGTGCCAGCTCGCGACAGGGGAACACCGGGGAGCTGTTTTTT.